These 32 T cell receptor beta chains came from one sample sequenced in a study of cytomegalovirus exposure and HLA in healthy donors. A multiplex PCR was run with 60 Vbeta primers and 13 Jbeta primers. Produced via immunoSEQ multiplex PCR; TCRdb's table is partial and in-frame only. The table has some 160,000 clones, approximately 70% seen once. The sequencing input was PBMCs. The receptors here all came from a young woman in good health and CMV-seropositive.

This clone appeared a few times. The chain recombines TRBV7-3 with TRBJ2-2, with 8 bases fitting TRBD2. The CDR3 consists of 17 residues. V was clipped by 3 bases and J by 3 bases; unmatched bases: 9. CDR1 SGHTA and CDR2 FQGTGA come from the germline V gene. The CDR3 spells CASSLDPGRAHTGELFF. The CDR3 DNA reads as TGTGCCAGCAGCTTGGACCCCGGGAGGGCCCACACCGGGGAGCTGTTTTTT.

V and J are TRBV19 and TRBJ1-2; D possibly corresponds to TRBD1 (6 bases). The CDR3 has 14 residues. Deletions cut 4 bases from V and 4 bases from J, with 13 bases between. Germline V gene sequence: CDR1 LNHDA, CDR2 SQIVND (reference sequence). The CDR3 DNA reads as TGTGCCAGTAGTAACAGGGATTATCCCTATGGCTACACCTTC. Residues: CASSNRDYPYGYTF. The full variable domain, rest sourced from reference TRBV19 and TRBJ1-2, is DGGITQSPKYLFRKEGQNVTLSCEQNLNHDAMYWYRQDPGQGLRLIYYSQIVNDFQKGDIAEGYSVSREKKESFPLTVTSAQKNPTAFYLCASSNRDYPYGYTFGSGTRLTVV.

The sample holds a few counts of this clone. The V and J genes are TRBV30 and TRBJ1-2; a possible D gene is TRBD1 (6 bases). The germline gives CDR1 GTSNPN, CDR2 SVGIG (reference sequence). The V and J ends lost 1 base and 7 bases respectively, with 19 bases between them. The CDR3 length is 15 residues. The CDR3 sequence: CAWSADLGGPGGYTF. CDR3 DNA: TGTGCCTGGAGTGCCGATCTCGGGGGGCCGGGTGGCTACACCTTC.

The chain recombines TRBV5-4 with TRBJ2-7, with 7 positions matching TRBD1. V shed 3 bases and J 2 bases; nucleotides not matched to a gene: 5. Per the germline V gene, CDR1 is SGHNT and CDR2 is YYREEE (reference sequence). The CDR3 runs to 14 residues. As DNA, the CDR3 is TGTGCCAGCAGCTCAAGGGACAGTCCCTACGAGCAGTACTTC. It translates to CASSSRDSPYEQYF.

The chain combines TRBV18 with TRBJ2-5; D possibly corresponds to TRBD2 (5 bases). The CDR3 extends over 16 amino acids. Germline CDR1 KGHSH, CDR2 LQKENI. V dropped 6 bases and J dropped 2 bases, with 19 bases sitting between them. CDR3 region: CASSTEPGLGQETQYF. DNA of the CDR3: TGTGCCAGCTCCACGGAACCGGGATTAGGGCAAGAGACCCAGTACTTC.

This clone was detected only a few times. CDR3 in DNA: TGTGCCAGCAGTTCAACAGGGAATAACTACGAGCAGTACTTC. This sequence encodes CASSSTGNNYEQYF. V and J are TRBV27 and TRBJ2-5, with D possibly TRBD1 on 6 matching bases. The closer fit of TRBJ2-7 to the DNA end suggests the J call may be wrong. The CDR3 sequence is 14 residues long. Germline V lookup: CDR1 MNHEY, CDR2 SMNVEV (reference sequence).

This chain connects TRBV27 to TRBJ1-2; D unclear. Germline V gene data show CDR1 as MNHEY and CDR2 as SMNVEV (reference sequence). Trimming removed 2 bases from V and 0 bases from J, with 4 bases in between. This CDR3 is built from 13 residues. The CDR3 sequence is CASSLQANYGYTF. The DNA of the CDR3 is TGTGCCAGCAGTTTACAGGCTAACTATGGCTACACCTTC.

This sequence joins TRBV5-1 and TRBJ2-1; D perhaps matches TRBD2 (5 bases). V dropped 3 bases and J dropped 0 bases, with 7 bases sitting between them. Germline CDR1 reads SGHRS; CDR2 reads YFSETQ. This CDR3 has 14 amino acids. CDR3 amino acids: CASSSGYSYNEQFF. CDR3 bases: TGCGCCAGCAGCTCGGGGTACTCCTACAATGAGCAGTTCTTC. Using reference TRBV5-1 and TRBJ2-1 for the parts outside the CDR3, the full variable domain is KAGVTQTPRYLIKTRGQQVTLSCSPISGHRSVSWYQQTPGQGLQFLFEYFSETQRNKGNFPGRFSGRQFSNSRSEMNVSTLELGDSALYLCASSSGYSYNEQFFGPGTRLTVL.

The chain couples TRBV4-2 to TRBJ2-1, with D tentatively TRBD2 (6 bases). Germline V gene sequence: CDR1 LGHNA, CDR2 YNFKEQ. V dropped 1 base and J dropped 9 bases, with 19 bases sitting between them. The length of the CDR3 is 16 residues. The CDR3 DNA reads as TGTGCCAGCAGCCAAGTTGCGGGGCCGTGGGGCGGTGAGCAGTTCTTC. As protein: CASSQVAGPWGGEQFF.

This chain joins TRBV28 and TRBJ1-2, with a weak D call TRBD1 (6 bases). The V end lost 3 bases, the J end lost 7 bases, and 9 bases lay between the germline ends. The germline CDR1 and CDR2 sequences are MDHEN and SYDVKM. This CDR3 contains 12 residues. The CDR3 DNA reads TGTGCCAGCAGTTTGGGGGCGTCTGGCTACACCTTC. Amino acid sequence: CASSLGASGYTF.

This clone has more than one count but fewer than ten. This CDR3 reads CASSQQGGSWTEAFF. The CDR3 DNA reads TGTGCCAGCAGTCAACAGGGAGGGAGTTGGACTGAAGCTTTCTTT. The gene calls are TRBV27 and TRBJ1-1; tentative D call: TRBD1 (6 bases). The V end was cut by 5 bases, the J end by 5 bases, with 18 bases between. The CDR3 length is 15 residues. Germline loops: CDR1 MNHEY, CDR2 SMNVEV (reference sequence).

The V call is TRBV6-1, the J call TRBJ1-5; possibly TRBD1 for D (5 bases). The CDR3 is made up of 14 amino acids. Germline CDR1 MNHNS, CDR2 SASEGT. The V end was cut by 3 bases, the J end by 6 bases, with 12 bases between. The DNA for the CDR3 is TGTGCCAGCAGTGACCCGGGACTCGGTCAGCCCCAGCATTTT. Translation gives CASSDPGLGQPQHF.

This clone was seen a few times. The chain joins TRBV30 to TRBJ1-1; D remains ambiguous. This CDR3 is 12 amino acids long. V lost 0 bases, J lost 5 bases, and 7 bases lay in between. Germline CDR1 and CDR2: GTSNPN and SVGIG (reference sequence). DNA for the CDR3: TGTGCCTGGAGTGTAGAGCGGACTGAAGCTTTCTTT. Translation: CAWSVERTEAFF.

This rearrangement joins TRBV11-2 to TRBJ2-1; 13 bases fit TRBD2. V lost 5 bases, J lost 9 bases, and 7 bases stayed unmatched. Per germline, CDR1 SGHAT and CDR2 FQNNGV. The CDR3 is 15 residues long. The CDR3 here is CASSHTSGGATEQFF. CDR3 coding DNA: TGTGCCAGCAGCCACACTAGCGGGGGGGCGACTGAGCAGTTCTTC.

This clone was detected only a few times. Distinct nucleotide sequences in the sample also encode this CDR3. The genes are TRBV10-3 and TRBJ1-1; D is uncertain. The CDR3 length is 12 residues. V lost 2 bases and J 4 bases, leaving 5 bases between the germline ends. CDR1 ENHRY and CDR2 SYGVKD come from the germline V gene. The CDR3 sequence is CAISEQLTEAFF. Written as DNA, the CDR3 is TGTGCCATCAGTGAGCAACTCACTGAAGCTTTCTTT.

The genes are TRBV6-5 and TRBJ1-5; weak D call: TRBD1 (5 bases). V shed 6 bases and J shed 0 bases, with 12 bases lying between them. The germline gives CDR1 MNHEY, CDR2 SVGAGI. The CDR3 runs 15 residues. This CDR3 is CASRRQRNSNQPQHF. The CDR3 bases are TGTGCCAGCAGACGACAGAGAAATAGCAATCAGCCCCAGCATTTT.

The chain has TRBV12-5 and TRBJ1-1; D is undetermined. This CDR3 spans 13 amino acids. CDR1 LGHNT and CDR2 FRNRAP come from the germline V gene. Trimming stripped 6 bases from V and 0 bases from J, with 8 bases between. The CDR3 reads CASGIEMNTEAFF. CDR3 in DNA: TGTGCTAGTGGAATTGAGATGAACACTGAAGCTTTCTTT.

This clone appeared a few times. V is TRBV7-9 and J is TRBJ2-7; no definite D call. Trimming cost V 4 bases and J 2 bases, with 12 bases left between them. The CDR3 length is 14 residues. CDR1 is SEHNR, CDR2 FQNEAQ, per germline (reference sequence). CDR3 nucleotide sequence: TGTGCCAGCAGCTCCTCCTCGCGGCCCTACGAGCAGTACTTC. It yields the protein CASSSSSRPYEQYF.

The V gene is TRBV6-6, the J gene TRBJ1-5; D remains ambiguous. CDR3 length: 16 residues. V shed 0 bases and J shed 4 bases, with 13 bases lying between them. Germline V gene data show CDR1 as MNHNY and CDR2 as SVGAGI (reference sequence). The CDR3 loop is CASSYSRVGGNQPQHF. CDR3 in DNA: TGTGCCAGCAGTTACTCTAGGGTAGGAGGAAATCAGCCCCAGCATTTT.

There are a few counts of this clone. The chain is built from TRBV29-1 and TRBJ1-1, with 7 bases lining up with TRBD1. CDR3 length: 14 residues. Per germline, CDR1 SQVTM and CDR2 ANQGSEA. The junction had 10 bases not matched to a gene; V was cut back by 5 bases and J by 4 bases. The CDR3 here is CSVFRAGGSTEAFF. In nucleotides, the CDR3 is TGCAGCGTTTTCCGAGCAGGGGGGAGCACTGAAGCTTTCTTT.

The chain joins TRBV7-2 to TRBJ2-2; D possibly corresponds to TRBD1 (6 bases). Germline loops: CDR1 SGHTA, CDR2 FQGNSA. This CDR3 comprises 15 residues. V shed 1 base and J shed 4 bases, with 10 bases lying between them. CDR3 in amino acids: CASSLVQGATGELFF. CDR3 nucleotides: TGTGCCAGCAGCTTAGTACAGGGCGCCACCGGGGAGCTGTTTTTT.

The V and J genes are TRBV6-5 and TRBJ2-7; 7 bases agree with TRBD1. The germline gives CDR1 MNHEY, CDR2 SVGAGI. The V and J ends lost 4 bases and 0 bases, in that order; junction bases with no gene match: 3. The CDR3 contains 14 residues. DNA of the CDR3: TGTGCCAGCAGTTCCGGACAGGCCTCCTACGAGCAGTACTTC. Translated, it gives CASSSGQASYEQYF.

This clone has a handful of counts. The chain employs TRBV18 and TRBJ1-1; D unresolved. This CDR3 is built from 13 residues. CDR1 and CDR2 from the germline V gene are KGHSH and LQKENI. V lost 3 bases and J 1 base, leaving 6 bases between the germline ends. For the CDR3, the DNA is TGTGCCAGCTCACCTCCAGAGAACACTGAAGCTTTCTTT. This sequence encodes CASSPPENTEAFF.

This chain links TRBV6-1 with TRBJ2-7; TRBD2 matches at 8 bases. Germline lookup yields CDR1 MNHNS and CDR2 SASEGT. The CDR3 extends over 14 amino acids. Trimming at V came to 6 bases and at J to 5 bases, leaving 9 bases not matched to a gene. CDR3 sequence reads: CASSQPGLVHEQYF. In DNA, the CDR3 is TGTGCCAGCAGCCAACCGGGACTAGTCCACGAGCAGTACTTC.

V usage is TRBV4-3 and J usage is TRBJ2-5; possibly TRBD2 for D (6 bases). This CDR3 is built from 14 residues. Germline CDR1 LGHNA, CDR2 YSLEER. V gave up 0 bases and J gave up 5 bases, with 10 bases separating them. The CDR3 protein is CASSQDWAGETQYF. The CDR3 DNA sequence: TGCGCCAGCAGCCAAGATTGGGCGGGGGAGACCCAGTACTTC.

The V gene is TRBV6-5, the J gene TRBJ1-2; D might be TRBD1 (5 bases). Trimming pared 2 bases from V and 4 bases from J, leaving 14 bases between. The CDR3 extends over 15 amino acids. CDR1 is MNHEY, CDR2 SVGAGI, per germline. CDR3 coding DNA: TGTGCCAGCAGTTACACGGTGAGGGGACTCTATGGCTACACCTTC. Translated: CASSYTVRGLYGYTF.

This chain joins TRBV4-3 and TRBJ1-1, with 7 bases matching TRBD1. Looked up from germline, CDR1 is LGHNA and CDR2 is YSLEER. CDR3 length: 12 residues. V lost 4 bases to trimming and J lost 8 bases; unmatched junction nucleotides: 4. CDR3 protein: CASSLNRGEAFF. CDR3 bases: TGCGCCAGCAGCCTGAACAGGGGAGAAGCTTTCTTT.

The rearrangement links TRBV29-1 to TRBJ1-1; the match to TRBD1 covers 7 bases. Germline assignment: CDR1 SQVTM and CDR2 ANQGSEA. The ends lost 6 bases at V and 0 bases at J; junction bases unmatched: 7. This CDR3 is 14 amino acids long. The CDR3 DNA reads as TGCAGCGTCAAGGGACAGTACATGAACACTGAAGCTTTCTTT. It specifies CSVKGQYMNTEAFF.

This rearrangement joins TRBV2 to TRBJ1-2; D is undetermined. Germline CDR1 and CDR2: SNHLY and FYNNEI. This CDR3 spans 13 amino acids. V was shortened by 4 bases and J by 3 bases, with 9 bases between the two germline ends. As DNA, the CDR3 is TGTGCCAGCAGTGGGGCGGGTTACTATGGCTACACCTTC. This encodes CASSGAGYYGYTF.

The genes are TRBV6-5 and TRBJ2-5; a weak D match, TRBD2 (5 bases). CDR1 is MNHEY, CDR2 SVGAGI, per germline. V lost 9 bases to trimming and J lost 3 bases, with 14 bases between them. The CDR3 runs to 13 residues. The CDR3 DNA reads TGTGCCAGTACGGGCACTAGAGAAGAGACCCAGTACTTC. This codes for CASTGTREETQYF.

The CDR3 DNA sequence: TGCGCCAGCAGCTCGCACAGGGGGTACACCGGGGAGCTGTTTTTT. It is translated as CASSSHRGYTGELFF. The rearrangement uses TRBV5-1 and TRBJ2-2; 8 bases match TRBD1. There are 15 residues in the CDR3. V trimming: 3 bases; J trimming: 3 bases; junction bases outside the gene matches: 4. CDR1 SGHRS and CDR2 YFSETQ come from the germline V gene.

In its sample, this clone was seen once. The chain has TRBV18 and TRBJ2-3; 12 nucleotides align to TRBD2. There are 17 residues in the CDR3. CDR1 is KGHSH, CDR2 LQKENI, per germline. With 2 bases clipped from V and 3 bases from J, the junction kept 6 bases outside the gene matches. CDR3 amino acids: CASSPRLAGATTDTQYF. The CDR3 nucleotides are TGTGCCAGCTCACCAAGACTAGCGGGGGCTACAACAGATACGCAGTATTTT. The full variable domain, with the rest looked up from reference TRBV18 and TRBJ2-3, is NAGVMQNPRHLVRRRGQEARLRCSPMKGHSHVYWYRQLPEEGLKFMVYLQKENIIDESGMPKERFSAEFPKEGPSILRIQQVVRGDSAAYFCASSPRLAGATTDTQYFGPGTRLTVL.